This TCR beta chain was sequenced in a study of shared clonotypes between healthy human individuals. Findings and caveats of the study: Between several donors, naive CD4 clonotypes were shared at a level of approximately 5%.

Germline V gene sequence: CDR1 MNHNS, CDR2 SASEGT. This CDR3 comprises 20 residues. With 4 bases clipped from V and 3 bases from J, the junction kept 16 bases outside the gene matches. Concerning this clone itself: Its specificity is unknown.

Sequencing was at deep level. The method was immunoSEQ multiplex PCR; TCRdb's version includes in-frame clones alone and lacks a portion of them. The sample carries around 1,000,000 clones, approximately 80% recorded once. The sequenced sample consisted of memory CD4+ T cells from PBMCs. Regarding subset: CD45RA-negative fraction. The genes are TRBV6-1 and TRBJ2-1; 12 bases map to TRBD2. This receptor was taken from a man between 18 and 35 years old in good health. Some clones in this sample may be carry-over from other donors' samples. Here the CDR3 reads CASSGTGTSGRGNLYNEQFF. CDR3 in DNA: TGTGCCAGCAGTGGGACCGGGACTAGCGGGCGGGGGAATCTCTACAATGAGCAGTTCTTC.